This section outlines one TCR beta chain sequence together with its context. This clonotype has ten or more counts. Its antigen is unknown. Nothing much larger sits one base from this clone, and base qualities are not available. The data were taken from a study of T-cell reconstitution after alpha-beta-depleted transplantation in children (dated by TCRdb to about 2016). In terms of the full investigation: The study quantitatively tracked T-cell immune reconstitution after TCRalphabeta/CD19-depleted allogeneic hematopoietic cell transplantation in children using TCR repertoire profiling. What the work shows at the level of the full study, not this receptor alone: In some patients, the high TCRbeta diversity seen at day 60 was put down to recipient T cells and intrathymic progenitors that had survived conditioning. The apparently early alphabetaT-cell count recovery about two months after transplant was reportedly dependent on only several hundred rapidly expanded clones derived from non-depleted graft cells. Over the following months the frequencies of hyperexpanded clones went down, and after one year T-cell counts and TCRbeta diversity were mostly credited to newly produced T cells.

Trimming costs V 0 bases and J 2 bases, and their ends lie 11 bases apart. CDR1 LGHNA and CDR2 YNFKEQ were looked up in the germline V gene. The CDR3 holds 15 amino acids from the cysteine to the phenylalanine. Kept here is only the CDR3 DNA, which spans 45 bases and is read in frame from base 1. Taken with the paper, the label for treatment or condition translates to: allogeneic hematopoietic cell transplantation with graft depleted of TCRalphabeta T cells and CD19 B cells. The transplant recipients were children given TCRalphabeta/CD19-depleted allogeneic hematopoietic cell grafts. The receptor library was made with PCR. Sequencing was performed on an Illumina HiSeq 2500. To normalize quantification of the TCRbeta repertoire, the TCR libraries were built with molecular barcoding that relied on unique molecular identifiers. TCRdb trimmed public reads at Q25 via fastp, called clones via MiXCR and kept in-frame beta chains. Every distinct CDR3 protein forms one entry, paired with its most common genes and DNA. This sample holds around 490,000 distinct CDR3 sequences; roughly 11% were observed only once. In total, the top ten clones hold around 13% of the sample.

This receptor was obtained from a female patient between 2 and 15 years old who had a stem cell transplant for aplastic anemia, so the T cells may come from the graft donor. The rearrangement joined TRBV4-2 to TRBJ2-7; a tentative D match to TRBD2 spans 6 bases. The sample consisted of PBMCs, mostly from graft donor cells, taken 180 days after TCRalphabeta/CD19-depleted stem cell transplant. The CDR3 protein sequence reads: CASSQEEGGPYEQYF. In nucleotide form, the sequence is TGTGCCAGCAGCCAAGAAGAGGGAGGTCCCTACGAGCAGTACTTC.